This T cell receptor (beta chain) was sequenced during a study of shared clonotypes between healthy human individuals. For the study at large: Contributing individuals were a couple of females and a few males aged 18 to 49.

The donors, healthy adults who were HIV-negative, had experienced no recent acute infections or vaccinations. The germline V gene encodes CDR1 SGHNT and CDR2 YYREEE (reference sequence). The CDR3 spans 15 residues. V shed 7 bases and J 4 bases; nucleotides not matched to a gene: 13. The study, taken as a whole, reports: Naive subsets tended to show greater estimated richness than memory subsets. All-four-donor shared clonotypes had higher generation probabilities than non-shared clonotypes did.

Worth noting for this clone: What it recognizes is unknown.

The protocol was immunoSEQ multiplex PCR, while the TCRdb copy is restricted to in-frame clones and leaves out a portion. The sample gives 600,000 to 700,000 clones, 55% to 85% of which show up once; 1.5% to 2% is in the top ten. Sequencing input: memory CD4+ T cells sorted from blood. Subset described: CD45RA-negative fraction. J is TRBJ1-1 and V is TRBV5-4, with 7 nucleotides matching TRBD1. This TCR derives from a woman aged 30 to 39 in good health. The CDR3 region has the DNA TGTGCCAGCTCCCCGGTGACAGGGATTGGCACTGAAGCTTTCTTT. The encoded protein is CASSPVTGIGTEAFF.